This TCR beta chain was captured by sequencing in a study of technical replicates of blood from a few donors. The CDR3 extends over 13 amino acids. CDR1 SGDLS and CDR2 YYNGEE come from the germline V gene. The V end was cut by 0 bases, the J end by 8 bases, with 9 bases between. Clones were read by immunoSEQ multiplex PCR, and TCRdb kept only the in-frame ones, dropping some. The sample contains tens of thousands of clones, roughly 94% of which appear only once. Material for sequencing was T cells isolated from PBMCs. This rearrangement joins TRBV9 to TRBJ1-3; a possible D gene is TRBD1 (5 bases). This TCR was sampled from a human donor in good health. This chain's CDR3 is CASSVGQFHTIYF. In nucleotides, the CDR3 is TGTGCCAGCAGCGTAGGACAGTTTCACACCATATATTTT.